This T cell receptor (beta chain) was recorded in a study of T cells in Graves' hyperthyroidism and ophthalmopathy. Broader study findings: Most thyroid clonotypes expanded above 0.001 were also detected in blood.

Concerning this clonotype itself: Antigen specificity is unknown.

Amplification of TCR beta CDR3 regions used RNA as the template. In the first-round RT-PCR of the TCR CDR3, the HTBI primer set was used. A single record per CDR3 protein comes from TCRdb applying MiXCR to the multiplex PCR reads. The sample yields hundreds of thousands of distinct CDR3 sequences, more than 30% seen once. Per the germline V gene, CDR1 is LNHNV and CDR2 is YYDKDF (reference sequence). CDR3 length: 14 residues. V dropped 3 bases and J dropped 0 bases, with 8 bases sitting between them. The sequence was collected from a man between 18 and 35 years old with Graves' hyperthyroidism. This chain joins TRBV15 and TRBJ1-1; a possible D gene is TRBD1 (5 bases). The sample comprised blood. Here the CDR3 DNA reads TGTGCCACCAGCAGGTGGGGGATGAACACTGAAGCTTTCTTT. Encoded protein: CATSRWGMNTEAFF.